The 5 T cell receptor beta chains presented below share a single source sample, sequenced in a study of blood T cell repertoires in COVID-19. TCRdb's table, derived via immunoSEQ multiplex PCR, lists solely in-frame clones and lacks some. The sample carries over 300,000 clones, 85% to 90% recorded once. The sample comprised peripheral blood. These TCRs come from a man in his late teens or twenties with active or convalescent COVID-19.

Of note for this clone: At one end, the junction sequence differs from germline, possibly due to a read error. The CDR3: CATSDPVSGANVLTF. The CDR3 bases are TGTGCCACCAGTGATCCAGTCTCTGGGGCCAACGTGCTGACTTTC. V usage is TRBV24-1 and J usage is TRBJ2-6; a weak D match, TRBD1 (5 bases). The CDR3 spans 15 residues. Germline-derived CDR1 and CDR2 are KGHDR and SFDVKD.

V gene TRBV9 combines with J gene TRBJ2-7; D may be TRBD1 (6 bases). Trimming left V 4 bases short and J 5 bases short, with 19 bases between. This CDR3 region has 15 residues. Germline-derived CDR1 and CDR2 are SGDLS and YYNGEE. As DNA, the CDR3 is TGTGCCAGCAGCCCCCGGGACATCCAAGTCCACGAGCAGTACTTC. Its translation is CASSPRDIQVHEQYF. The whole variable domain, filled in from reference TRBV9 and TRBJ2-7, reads DSGVTQTPKHLITATGQRVTLRCSPRSGDLSVYWYQQSLDQGLQFLIQYYNGEERAKGNILERFSAQQFPDLHSELNLSSLELGDSALYFCASSPRDIQVHEQYFGPGTRLTVT.

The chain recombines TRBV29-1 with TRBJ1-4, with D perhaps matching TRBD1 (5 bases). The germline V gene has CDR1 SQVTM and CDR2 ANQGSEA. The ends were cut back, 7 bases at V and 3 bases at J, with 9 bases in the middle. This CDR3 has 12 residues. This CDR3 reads CSATESNEKLFF. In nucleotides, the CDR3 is TGCAGCGCGACAGAGTCTAATGAAAAACTGTTTTTT.

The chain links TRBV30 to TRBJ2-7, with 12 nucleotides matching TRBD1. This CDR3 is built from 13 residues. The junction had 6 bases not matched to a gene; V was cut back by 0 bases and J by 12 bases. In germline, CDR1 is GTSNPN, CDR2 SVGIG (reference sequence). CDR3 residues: CAWSVGTGGLPYF. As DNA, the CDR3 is TGTGCCTGGAGTGTAGGGACAGGGGGCTTACCGTACTTC.

The CDR3 loop is CSALREDGYTF. CDR3 sequence (DNA): TGCAGTGCTCTCAGGGAAGATGGCTACACCTTC. The chain has TRBV20-1 and TRBJ1-2, with a possible D match to TRBD1 (5 bases). The CDR3 loop spans 11 amino acids. The V end lost 5 bases, the J end lost 6 bases, and 10 bases lay between the germline ends. Germline V gene data show CDR1 as DFQATT and CDR2 as SNEGSKA (reference sequence).